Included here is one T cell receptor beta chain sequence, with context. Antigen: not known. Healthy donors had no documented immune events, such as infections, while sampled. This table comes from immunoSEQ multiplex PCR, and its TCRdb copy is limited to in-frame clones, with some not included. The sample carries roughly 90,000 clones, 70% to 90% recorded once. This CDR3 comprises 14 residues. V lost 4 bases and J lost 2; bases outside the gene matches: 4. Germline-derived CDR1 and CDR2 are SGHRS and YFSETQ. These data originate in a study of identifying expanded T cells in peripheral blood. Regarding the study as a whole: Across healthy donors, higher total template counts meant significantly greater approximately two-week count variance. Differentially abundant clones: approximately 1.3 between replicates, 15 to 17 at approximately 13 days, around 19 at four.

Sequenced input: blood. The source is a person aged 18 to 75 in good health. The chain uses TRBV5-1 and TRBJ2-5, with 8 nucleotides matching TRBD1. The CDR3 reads CASSLDRGQETQYF. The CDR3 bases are TGCGCCAGCAGCCTAGACAGGGGACAAGAGACCCAGTACTTC.